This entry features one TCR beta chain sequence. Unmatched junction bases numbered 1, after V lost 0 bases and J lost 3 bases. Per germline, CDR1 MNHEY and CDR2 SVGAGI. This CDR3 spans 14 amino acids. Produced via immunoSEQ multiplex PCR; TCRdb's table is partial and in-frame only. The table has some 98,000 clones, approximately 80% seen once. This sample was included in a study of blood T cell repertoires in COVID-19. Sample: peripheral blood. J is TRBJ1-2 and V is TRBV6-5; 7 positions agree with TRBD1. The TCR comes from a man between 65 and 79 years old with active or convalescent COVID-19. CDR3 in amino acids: CASSYSRGDYGYTF. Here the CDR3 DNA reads TGTGCCAGCAGTTACTCCAGGGGGGACTATGGCTACACCTTC.